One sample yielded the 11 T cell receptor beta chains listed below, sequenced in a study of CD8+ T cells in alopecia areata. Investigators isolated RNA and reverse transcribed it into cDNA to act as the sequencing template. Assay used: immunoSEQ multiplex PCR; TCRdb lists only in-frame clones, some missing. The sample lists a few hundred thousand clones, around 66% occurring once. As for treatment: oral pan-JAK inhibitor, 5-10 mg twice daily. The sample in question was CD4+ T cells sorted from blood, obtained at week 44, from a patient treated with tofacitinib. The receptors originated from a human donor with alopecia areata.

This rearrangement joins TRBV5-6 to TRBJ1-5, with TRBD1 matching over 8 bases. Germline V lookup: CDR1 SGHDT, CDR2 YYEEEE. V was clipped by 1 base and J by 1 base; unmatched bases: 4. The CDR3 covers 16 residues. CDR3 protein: CASSLFGTGSNQPQHF. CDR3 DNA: TGTGCCAGCAGCTTGTTCGGGACAGGCAGCAATCAGCCCCAGCATTTT.

CDR3 DNA: TGCAGCGTTGCCAACCAGGGGCCCAATGAGCAGTTCTTC. Protein: CSVANQGPNEQFF. The chain links TRBV29-1 to TRBJ2-1, with D maybe TRBD1 (6 bases). This CDR3 region has 13 residues. Germline V CDR1 and CDR2: SQVTM, ANQGSEA. With 4 bases removed from V and 6 bases from J, the gap between germline ends came to 13 bases.

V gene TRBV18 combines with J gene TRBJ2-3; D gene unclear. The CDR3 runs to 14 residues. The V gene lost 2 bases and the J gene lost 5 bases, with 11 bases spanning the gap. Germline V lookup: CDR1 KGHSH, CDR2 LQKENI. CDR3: CASSPRQSLDTQYF. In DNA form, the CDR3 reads TGTGCCAGCTCACCAAGGCAGAGTTTAGATACGCAGTATTTT.

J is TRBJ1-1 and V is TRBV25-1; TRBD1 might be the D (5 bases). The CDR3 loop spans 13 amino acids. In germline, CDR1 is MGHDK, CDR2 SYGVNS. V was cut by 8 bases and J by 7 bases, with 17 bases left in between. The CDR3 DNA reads TGTGCCAGCGAGAAAGGCCAAAGGGGTGAAGCTTTCTTT. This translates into CASEKGQRGEAFF.

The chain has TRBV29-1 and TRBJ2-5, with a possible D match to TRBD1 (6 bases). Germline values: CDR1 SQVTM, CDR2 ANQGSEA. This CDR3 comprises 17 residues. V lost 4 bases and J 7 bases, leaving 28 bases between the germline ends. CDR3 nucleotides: TGCAGCGTTGCCCACACCGCCGACAGGCGCCTATCGGGGACCCAGTACTTC. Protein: CSVAHTADRRLSGTQYF.

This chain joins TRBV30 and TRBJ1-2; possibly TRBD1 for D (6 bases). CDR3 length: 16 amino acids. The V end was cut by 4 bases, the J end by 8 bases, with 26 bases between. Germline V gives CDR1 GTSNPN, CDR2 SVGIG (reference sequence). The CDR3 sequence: CAWKKRTGIMMGGYTF. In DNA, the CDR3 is TGTGCCTGGAAGAAACGAACAGGGATCATGATGGGAGGCTACACCTTC.

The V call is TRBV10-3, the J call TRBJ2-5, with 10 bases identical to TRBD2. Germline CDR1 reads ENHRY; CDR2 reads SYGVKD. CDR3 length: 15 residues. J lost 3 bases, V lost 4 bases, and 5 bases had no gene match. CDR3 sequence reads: CAISVGGLAEETQYF. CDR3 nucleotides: TGTGCCATCAGTGTAGGTGGACTAGCGGAAGAGACCCAGTACTTC.

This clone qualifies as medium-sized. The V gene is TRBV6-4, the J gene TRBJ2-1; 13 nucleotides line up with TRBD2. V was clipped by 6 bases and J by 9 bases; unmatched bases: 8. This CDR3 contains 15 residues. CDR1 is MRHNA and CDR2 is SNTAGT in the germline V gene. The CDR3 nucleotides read TGTGCCAGCAGCCGGACTAGCGGGGGATCGGGTGAGCAGTTCTTC. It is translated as CASSRTSGGSGEQFF.

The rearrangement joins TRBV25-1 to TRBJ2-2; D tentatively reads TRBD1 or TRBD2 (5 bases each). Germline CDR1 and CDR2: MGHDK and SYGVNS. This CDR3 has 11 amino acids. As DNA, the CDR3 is TGTGCTACGAGGGGAGTCGGGGAGCTGTTTTTT. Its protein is CATRGVGELFF.

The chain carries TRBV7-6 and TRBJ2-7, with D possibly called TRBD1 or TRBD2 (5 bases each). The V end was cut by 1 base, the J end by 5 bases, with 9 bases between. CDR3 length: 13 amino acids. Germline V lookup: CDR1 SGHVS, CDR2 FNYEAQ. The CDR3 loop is CASSLGGNDEQYF. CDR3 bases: TGTGCCAGCAGCTTAGGGGGGAATGACGAGCAGTACTTC.

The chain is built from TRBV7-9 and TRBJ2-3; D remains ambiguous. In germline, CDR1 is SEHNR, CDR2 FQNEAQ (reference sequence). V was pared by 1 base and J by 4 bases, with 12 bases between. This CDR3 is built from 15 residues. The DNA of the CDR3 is TGTGCCAGCAGCTTAGGGGATCGGGCGGCAGATACGCAGTATTTT. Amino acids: CASSLGDRAADTQYF.